The clone carrying this T cell receptor beta chain was seen at least ten times. The entry originates in a study of T cells in Graves' hyperthyroidism and ophthalmopathy. Template material for amplifying TCR beta CDR3 regions consisted of RNA transcripts. The HTBI primer set drove a first-round RT-PCR of the TCR CDR3. TCRdb re-analysed the multiplex PCR reads in MiXCR, keeping a single row per CDR3 protein. The sample lists hundreds of thousands of distinct CDR3 sequences; 19% were seen once. The germline CDR1 and CDR2 sequences are DFQATT and SNEGSKA (reference sequence). CDR3 size: 13 residues. Deletions cut 6 bases from V and 4 bases from J, with 15 bases between.

The receptor's source is a woman in her late teens or twenties with Graves' hyperthyroidism. The genes are TRBV20-1 and TRBJ1-1, with a possible D match to TRBD1 (6 bases). The specimen sequenced was blood. CDR3 sequence: CSALKDSLTEAFF. In DNA, the CDR3 is TGCAGTGCCCTGAAGGACAGTCTCACTGAAGCTTTCTTT.